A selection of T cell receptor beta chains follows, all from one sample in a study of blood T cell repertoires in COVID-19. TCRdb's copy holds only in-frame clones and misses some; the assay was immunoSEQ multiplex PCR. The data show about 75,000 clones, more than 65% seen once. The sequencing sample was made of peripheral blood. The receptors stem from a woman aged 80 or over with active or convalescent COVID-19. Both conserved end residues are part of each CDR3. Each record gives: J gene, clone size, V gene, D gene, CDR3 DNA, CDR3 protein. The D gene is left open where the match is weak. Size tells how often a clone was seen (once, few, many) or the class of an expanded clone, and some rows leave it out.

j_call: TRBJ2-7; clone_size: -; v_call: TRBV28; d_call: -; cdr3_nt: TGTGCCAGCAGCTTCACAGGGTACTACGAGCAGTACTTC; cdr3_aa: CASSFTGYYEQYF
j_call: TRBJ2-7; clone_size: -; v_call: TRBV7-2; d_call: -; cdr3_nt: TGTGCCAGCAGCCCGACTAGCTACGAGCAGTACTTC; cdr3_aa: CASSPTSYEQYF
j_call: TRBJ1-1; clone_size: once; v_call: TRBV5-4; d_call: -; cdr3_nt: TGTGCCAGCAGCTTGGTTTCGGGAATCACTGAAGCTTTCTTT; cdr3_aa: CASSLVSGITEAFF
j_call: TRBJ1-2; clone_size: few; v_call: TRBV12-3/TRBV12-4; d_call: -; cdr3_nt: TGTGCCAGCAGTTCACCCCTATACTATGGCTACACCTTC; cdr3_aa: CASSSPLYYGYTF
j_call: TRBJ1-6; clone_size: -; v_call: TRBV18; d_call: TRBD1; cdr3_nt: TGTGCCAGCTCTCGCGGACAGGCCGAACCCCTCCACTTT; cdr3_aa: CASSRGQAEPLHF
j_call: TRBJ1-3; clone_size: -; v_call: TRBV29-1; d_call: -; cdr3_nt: TGCAGCGTTGGGGAGGAAACCGGCGGAAACACCATATATTTT; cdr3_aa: CSVGEETGGNTIYF
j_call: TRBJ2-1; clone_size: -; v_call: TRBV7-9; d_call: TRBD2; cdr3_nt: TGTGCCAGCAGCTTCGCCCTTTCACGACTAGCGGGGGATGAGCAGTTCTTC; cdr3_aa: CASSFALSRLAGDEQFF
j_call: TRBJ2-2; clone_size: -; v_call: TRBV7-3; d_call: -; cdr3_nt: TGTGCCAGTAATAGCGGATTGAACACCGGGGAGCTGTTTTTT; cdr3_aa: CASNSGLNTGELFF
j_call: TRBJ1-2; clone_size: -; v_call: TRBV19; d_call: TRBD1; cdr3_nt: TGTGCCAGTAGCCCACAGGGGGGCTATGGCTACACCTTC; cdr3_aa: CASSPQGGYGYTF
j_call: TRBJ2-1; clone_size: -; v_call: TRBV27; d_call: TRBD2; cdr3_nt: TGTGCCAGCAGAGTACTAGCGGGAGGTGAGCAGTTCTTC; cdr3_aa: CASRVLAGGEQFF
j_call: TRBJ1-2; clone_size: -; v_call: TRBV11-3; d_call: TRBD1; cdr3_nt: TGTGCCAGCAGCTTAGACGGGACAGGGAAGGGCTACACCTTC; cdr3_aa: CASSLDGTGKGYTF
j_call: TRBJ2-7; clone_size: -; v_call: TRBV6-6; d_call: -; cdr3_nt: TGTGCCAGCTTCGGACAGTACTACGAGCAGTACTTC; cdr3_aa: CASFGQYYEQYF
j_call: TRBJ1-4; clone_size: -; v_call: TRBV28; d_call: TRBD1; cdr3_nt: TGTGCCAGCAGTTCCCCCGACAGGGGTTCTGAAAAACTGTTTTTT; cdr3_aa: CASSSPDRGSEKLFF
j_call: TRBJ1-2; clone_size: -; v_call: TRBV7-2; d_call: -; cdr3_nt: TGTGCCAGCAGCTTAGAGGGGGACTATGGCTACACCTTC; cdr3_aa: CASSLEGDYGYTF
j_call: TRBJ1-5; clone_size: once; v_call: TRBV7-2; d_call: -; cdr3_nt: TGTGCCAGCAGCTTATATCAGGGGCAGCCCCAGCATTTT; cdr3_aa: CASSLYQGQPQHF
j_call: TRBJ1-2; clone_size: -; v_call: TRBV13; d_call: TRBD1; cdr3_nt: TGTGCCAGCAGCCAGGGGGTTTCTGGCTACACCTTC; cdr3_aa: CASSQGVSGYTF
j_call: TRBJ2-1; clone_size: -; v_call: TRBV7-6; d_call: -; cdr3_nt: TGTGCCAGCAGCTCTTGGAGGATGGACAATGAGCAGTTCTTC; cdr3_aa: CASSSWRMDNEQFF
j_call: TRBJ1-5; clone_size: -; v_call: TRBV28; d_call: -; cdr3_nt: TGTGCCAGCAGTCCCTGGCAGGGCGACAATCAGCCCCAGCATTTT; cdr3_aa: CASSPWQGDNQPQHF
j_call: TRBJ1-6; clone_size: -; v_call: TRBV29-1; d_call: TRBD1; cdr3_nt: TGCAGCGCCCGGGACAGTAATTCACCCCTCCACTTT; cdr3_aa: CSARDSNSPLHF
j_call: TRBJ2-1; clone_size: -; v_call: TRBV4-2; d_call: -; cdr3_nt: TGTGCCAGCAGCCAAGAGACCCTAGGGGCCAATGAGCAGTTCTTC; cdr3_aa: CASSQETLGANEQFF
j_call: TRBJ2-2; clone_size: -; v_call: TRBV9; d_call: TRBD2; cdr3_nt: TGTGCCAGCAGCGTAGGGCGGGAGGGCACCGGGGAGCTGTTTTTT; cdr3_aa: CASSVGREGTGELFF
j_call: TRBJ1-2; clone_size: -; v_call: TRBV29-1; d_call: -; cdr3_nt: TGCAGCGTTGTAGTCAATCGGGGATCCTATGGCTACACCTTC; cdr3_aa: CSVVVNRGSYGYTF
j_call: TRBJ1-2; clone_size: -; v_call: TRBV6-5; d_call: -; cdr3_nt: TGTGCCAGCAGTTACTCAGGAGGGGGGGCCTATGGCTACACCTTC; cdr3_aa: CASSYSGGGAYGYTF
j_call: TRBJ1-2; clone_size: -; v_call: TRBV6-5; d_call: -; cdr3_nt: TGTGCCAGCAGCAATAGGCCCGAGGCCCACACCTTC; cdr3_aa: CASSNRPEAHTF
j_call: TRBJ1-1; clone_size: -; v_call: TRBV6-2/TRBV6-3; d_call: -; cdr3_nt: TGTGCCAGCAGTTACAAGGGGAAGCCTTTCTTT; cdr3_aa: CASSYKGKPFF
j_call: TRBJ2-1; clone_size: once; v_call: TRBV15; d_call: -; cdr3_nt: TGTGCCACCAGCAGAGTCCCCTCTCCGGTCAATGAGCAGTTCTTC; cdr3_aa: CATSRVPSPVNEQFF
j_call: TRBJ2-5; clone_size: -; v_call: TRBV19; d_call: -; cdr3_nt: TGTGCCAGTAGAATGGCTAGCGGGGGACAGGGAGAGACCCAGTACTTC; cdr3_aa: CASRMASGGQGETQYF
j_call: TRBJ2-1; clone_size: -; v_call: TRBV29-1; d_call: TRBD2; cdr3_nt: TGCAGCGTTAACGGACTAGCGGGAGGGTACAATGAGCAGTTCTTC; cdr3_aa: CSVNGLAGGYNEQFF
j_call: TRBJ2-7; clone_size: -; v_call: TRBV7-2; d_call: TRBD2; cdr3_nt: TGTGCCAGCAGCTCTAGGCTGACTAGCGGGAGAAACGAGCAGTACTTC; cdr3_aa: CASSSRLTSGRNEQYF
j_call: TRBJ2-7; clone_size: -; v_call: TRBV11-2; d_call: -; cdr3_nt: TGTGCCAGCAGCTCTAGCTCCTACGAGCAGTACTTC; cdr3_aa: CASSSSSYEQYF
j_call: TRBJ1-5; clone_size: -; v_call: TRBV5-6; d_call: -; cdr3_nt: TGTGCCAGCAGCTTGGGTGTATTTGGCAATCAGCCCCAGCATTTT; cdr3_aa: CASSLGVFGNQPQHF
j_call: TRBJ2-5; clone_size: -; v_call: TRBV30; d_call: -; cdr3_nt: TGTGCCTTACAGGGAGGGAAGACCCAGTACTTC; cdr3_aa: CALQGGKTQYF
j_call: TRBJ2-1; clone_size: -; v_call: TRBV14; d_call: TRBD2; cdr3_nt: TGTGCCAGCAGCCAACCGGGACTAGCGGGGAACAATGAGCAGTTCTTC; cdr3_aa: CASSQPGLAGNNEQFF
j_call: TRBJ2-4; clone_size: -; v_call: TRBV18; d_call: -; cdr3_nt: TGTGCCAGCTCACCCCGGGATTCGAGTGACATTCAGTACTTC; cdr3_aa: CASSPRDSSDIQYF
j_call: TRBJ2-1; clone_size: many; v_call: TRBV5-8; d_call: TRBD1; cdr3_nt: TGTGCCAGCAGCTACGGACAGGGGGTTAATGAGCAGTTCTTC; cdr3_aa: CASSYGQGVNEQFF
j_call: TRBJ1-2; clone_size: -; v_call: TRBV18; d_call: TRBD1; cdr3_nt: TGTGCCAGCTCAGGACAGGCTAACTATGGCTACACCTTC; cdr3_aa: CASSGQANYGYTF
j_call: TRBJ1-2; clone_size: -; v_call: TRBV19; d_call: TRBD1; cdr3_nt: TGTGCCAGTAACGCCCGGCCGTTGGACAGGGGATACACCTTC; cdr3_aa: CASNARPLDRGYTF
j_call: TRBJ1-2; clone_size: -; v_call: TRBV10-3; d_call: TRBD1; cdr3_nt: TGTGCCATCAGTGAGAGTGTAAGGGGACAGGGGTTCTATGGCTACACCTTC; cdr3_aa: CAISESVRGQGFYGYTF
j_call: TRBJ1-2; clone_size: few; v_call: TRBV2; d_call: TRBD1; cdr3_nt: TGTGCCAGCAGTGGACAGGGCTTCTATGGCTACACCTTC; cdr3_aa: CASSGQGFYGYTF
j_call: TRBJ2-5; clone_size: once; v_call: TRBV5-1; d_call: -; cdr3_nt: TGCGCCAGCAGCCCGGGGGAGACCCAGTACTTC; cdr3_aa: CASSPGETQYF
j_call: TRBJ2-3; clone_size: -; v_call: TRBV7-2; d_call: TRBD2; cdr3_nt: TGTGCCAGCAGCGTACGGGAGGGTGGCACGAACACAGATACGCAGTATTTT; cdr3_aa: CASSVREGGTNTDTQYF
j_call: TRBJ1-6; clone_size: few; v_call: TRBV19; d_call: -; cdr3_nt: TGTGCCAGTAGTATGCCCGACAGGATAGAGGGGGATAGGAATTCACCCCTCCACTTT; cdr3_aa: CASSMPDRIEGDRNSPLHF
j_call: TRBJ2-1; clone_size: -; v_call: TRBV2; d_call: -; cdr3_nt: TGTGCCAGCAGACGAGCAGGGAGGTACAATGAGCAGTTCTTC; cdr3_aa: CASRRAGRYNEQFF